Below are 3 T cell receptor beta chains sequenced from a single sample in a study of blood T cell repertoires in COVID-19 (dated by TCRdb to about 2020). The method behind the library was the immunoSEQ multiplex PCR assay. What TCRdb holds here is the immuneACCESS table cut down to in-frame rearrangements. Part of the clones is not present; checked against another copy, under half of the missing clones reflect an unresolved V gene, and the others are unexplained. This sample comprises 110,000 or so clones, about 80% of them detected only once. The ten largest clones take up approximately 5.6% of the sample. The sample comprised peripheral blood. The receptors come from a man in his 70s with acute or convalescent COVID-19.

The chain uses TRBV9 and TRBJ2-7, with 10 nucleotides matching TRBD1. This CDR3 spans 13 amino acids. The germline CDR1 and CDR2 sequences are SGDLS and YYNGEE. After removal of 3 bases from V and 13 bases from J, the junction contained 10 bases not matched to a gene. The CDR3 DNA follows: TGTGCCAGCAGCGCCTTGGACAGGGGGTTTCTTTACTTC. Translated: CASSALDRGFLYF.

The chain joins TRBV19 to TRBJ2-2, with 7 bases aligning to TRBD2. CDR3 size: 16 residues. Germline loops: CDR1 LNHDA, CDR2 SQIVND (reference sequence). J was trimmed by 1 base and V by 7 bases; bases with no gene match: 9. The DNA of the CDR3 is TGTGCCAGTACCTACCTCGGGACTATGAACACCGGGGAGCTGTTTTTT. Translation gives CASTYLGTMNTGELFF.

The V call is TRBV28, the J call TRBJ2-2; 9 nucleotides match TRBD2. The V gene end was trimmed by 7 bases and the J gene end by 0 bases; junction bases not matched to a gene: 3. The CDR3 is 15 residues long. Germline assignment: CDR1 MDHEN and CDR2 SYDVKM. CDR3: CASKTSGANTGELFF. CDR3 sequence (DNA): TGTGCCAGCAAGACTAGCGGAGCGAACACCGGGGAGCTGTTTTTT.